A selection of T cell receptor beta chains follows, all from one sample in a study of circulating and synovial CD4+ cells in juvenile arthritis. Clones were sequenced by immunoSEQ multiplex PCR, and TCRdb holds only the in-frame ones, with some missing. The repertoire includes about 34,000 clones, around 95% of them detected once, and roughly 0.2% sits in the top ten. Sample: CD4+ T cells from blood. Receptors originate from a human donor with juvenile idiopathic arthritis. Each CDR3 is given with its conserved first and last residue. Each record gives: D gene, J gene, clone size, V gene, CDR3 protein, CDR3 DNA. The D gene is left open where the match is weak. Clone size is stated in some rows and not others, as once, few, many or a class when expanded.

d_gene: TRBD2; j_gene: TRBJ2-1; abundance: NA; v_gene: TRBV28; CDR3aa: CASSSGLAGEIQYNEQFF; CDR3nt: TGTGCCAGCAGTTCCGGACTAGCGGGAGAGATTCAGTACAATGAGCAGTTCTTC
d_gene: TRBD1; j_gene: TRBJ2-5; abundance: once; v_gene: TRBV9; CDR3aa: CASSVQGEETQYF; CDR3nt: TGTGCCAGCAGCGTCCAGGGGGAAGAGACCCAGTACTTC
d_gene: TRBD2; j_gene: TRBJ2-3; abundance: once; v_gene: TRBV5-1; CDR3aa: CASSPGGVFTDTQYF; CDR3nt: TGCGCCAGCAGCCCCGGGGGGGTGTTCACAGATACGCAGTATTTT
d_gene: NA; j_gene: TRBJ1-5; abundance: NA; v_gene: TRBV27; CDR3aa: CASSFGLGGDSNQPQHF; CDR3nt: TGTGCCAGCAGTTTCGGTCTGGGGGGGGATAGCAATCAGCCCCAGCATTTT
d_gene: NA; j_gene: TRBJ2-5; abundance: NA; v_gene: TRBV4-3; CDR3aa: CASSQEWGVGRVETQYF; CDR3nt: TGCGCCAGCAGCCAAGAGTGGGGCGTCGGCAGGGTGGAGACCCAGTACTTC
d_gene: NA; j_gene: TRBJ2-1; abundance: NA; v_gene: TRBV27; CDR3aa: CASQGQGMGNEQFF; CDR3nt: TGTGCCAGCCAGGGGCAGGGGATGGGGAATGAGCAGTTCTTC
d_gene: NA; j_gene: TRBJ2-3; abundance: NA; v_gene: TRBV6-5; CDR3aa: CASSGTTDTQYF; CDR3nt: TGTGCCAGCAGTGGGACAACAGATACGCAGTATTTT
d_gene: TRBD2; j_gene: TRBJ2-1; abundance: NA; v_gene: TRBV6-5; CDR3aa: CASNPRLAGGREQFF; CDR3nt: TGTGCCAGCAACCCTAGACTAGCGGGGGGACGGGAGCAGTTCTTC
d_gene: NA; j_gene: TRBJ2-7; abundance: NA; v_gene: TRBV7-8; CDR3aa: CASSLRAGRYSYEQYF; CDR3nt: TGTGCCAGCAGCTTACGTGCAGGGCGATACTCCTACGAGCAGTACTTC
d_gene: NA; j_gene: TRBJ1-3; abundance: few; v_gene: TRBV10-3; CDR3aa: CAISETVMTGNTIYF; CDR3nt: TGTGCCATCAGTGAGACAGTTATGACTGGAAACACCATATATTTT
d_gene: TRBD1; j_gene: TRBJ1-1; abundance: NA; v_gene: TRBV5-1; CDR3aa: CASSGQVNTEAFF; CDR3nt: TGCGCCAGCAGCGGACAGGTGAACACTGAAGCTTTCTTT